This T cell receptor beta chain was found in a study of vaccination effects on CD4 cells after COVID-19. Looking at the study overall: Samples came 142 and 148 days after COVID-19 diagnosis, before vaccination.

Antigen-specific CD4+ T cells were expanded with viral peptide pools in the ViraFEST assay before sequencing. Having been cultured for roughly 9 days, the cells underwent CD4+ T cell isolation. Their SARS-CoV-2 infection, verified by PCR, occurred between March and December 2020. V was trimmed by 2 bases and J by 3 bases, leaving 7 bases between them. The CDR3 has 13 amino acids. The germline V gene encodes CDR1 ENHRY and CDR2 SYGVKD. Study-wide points: No early post-infection timepoints were available in the study, which also included few convalescent patients. Late post-vaccination samples showed marked contraction of infection- and vaccine-induced clones. The post-vaccine spike-reactive clones of convalescents showed a predominance of new vaccine-induced clones.

Generated by immunoSEQ multiplex PCR, the TCRdb table keeps only in-frame clones and is missing some. Of roughly 26,000 clones in the sample, 75% to 80% were seen once. Comment on this clone: Its antigen is unknown.

The chain links TRBV10-3 to TRBJ1-2; D is undetermined. The sample here was CD4+ T cells from PBMCs cultured with HCoV-NL63 spike peptides, taken before COVID-19 vaccination. This TCR was recovered from a human donor who had a prior SARS-CoV-2 infection. The CDR3 bases are TGTGCCATCAGTGAGGGACCGTACTATGGCTACACCTTC. This translates into CAISEGPYYGYTF.